This note documents a single T cell receptor (beta chain) sequence. This CDR3 contains 13 residues. Germline V gene lookup returns CDR1 SGHAT and CDR2 FQNNGV. With 0 bases removed from V and 7 bases from J, the gap between germline ends came to 9 bases. This record comes from a study of blood T cell repertoires in COVID-19. About the research overall: Whether acute or convalescent, the COVID-19 samples came from the United States, Italy and Spain.

Authors' processing steps: Reference gene primer amplification gave nucleated cell count estimates. Data came from immunoSEQ multiplex PCR; TCRdb stores just in-frame clones and leaves some out. From that table come the V and J calls and clone size; the DNA was used to work out D and trimming. This table has a few hundred thousand clones, 89% appearing once. This TCR derives from a woman in her forties who had recovered from COVID-19. Sequenced: peripheral blood. This chain connects TRBV11-2 to TRBJ1-2; a possible D gene is TRBD1 (6 bases). CDR3 DNA sequence: TGTGCCAGCAGCTTAGAGGGGGCCCTTGGCTACACCTTC. It encodes CASSLEGALGYTF.